The 29 T cell receptor beta chains below come from one sample, sequenced in a study of cytomegalovirus exposure and HLA in healthy donors. Use of 60 Vbeta and 13 Jbeta primers characterized the PCR. Using immunoSEQ multiplex PCR, the repertoire was profiled, and TCRdb retains in-frame clones only, with some absent. The data hold about 130,000 clones, with around four fifths observed a single time. The sequenced sample was PBMCs. The source is a man between 18 and 35 years old in good health and CMV-seropositive.

The rearrangement uses TRBV6-6 and TRBJ2-1, with 8 bases fitting TRBD2. J lost 9 bases, V lost 7 bases, and 5 bases had no gene match. Germline CDR1 and CDR2: MNHNY and SVGAGI (reference sequence). The length of the CDR3 is 12 residues. CDR3 sequence (DNA): TGTGCCAGCAAAGGACTAGCTGCTGAGCAGTTCTTC. Protein sequence: CASKGLAAEQFF.

This clone came up once. The V call is TRBV30, the J call TRBJ2-6, with D possibly TRBD1 on 6 matching bases. V shed 2 bases and J shed 9 bases, with 17 bases lying between them. CDR1 GTSNPN and CDR2 SVGIG come from the germline V gene (reference sequence). CDR3 length equals 15 residues. The CDR3 reads CAWSRTAIQGNVLTF. DNA for the CDR3: TGTGCCTGGAGTAGGACAGCCATCCAGGGCAACGTCCTGACTTTC.

With regard to this clone: Its ends do not fully match the called genes, so a read error is possible. This chain joins TRBV2 and TRBJ1-6; a weak D match, TRBD1 (5 bases). The CDR3 loop spans 14 amino acids. CDR1 SNHLY and CDR2 FYNNEI come from the germline V gene. The CDR3 is CVSTRQKINSPLHF. The CDR3 coding sequence is TGTGTCAGCACCCGACAGAAGATTAATTCACCCCTCCACTTT. Full variable domain (outside the CDR3, taken from reference TRBV2 and TRBJ1-6): EPEVTQTPSHQVTQMGQEVILRCVPISNHLYFYWYRQILGQKVEFLVSFYNNEISEKSEIFDDQFSVERPDGSNFTLKIRSTKLEDSAMYFCVSTRQKINSPLHFGNGTRLTVT.

This sequence joins TRBV7-2 and TRBJ2-1; 9 bases line up with TRBD2. CDR3 size: 15 residues. The J segment lost 6 bases and the V segment lost 5 bases, leaving 8 bases of the junction unmatched. The germline V gene encodes CDR1 SGHTA and CDR2 FQGNSA. The CDR3 region has the DNA TGTGCCAGCAGCCGAGCGGGGGGTATGAGCAATGAGCAGTTCTTC. It codes for CASSRAGGMSNEQFF.

The genes are TRBV14 and TRBJ1-1; unclear D gene. The V end lost 5 bases, the J end lost 0 bases, and 7 bases lay between the germline ends. The CDR3 length is 13 residues. CDR1 SGHDN and CDR2 FVKESK come from the germline V gene. The CDR3, as DNA: TGTGCCAGCAGCTTGAGTATGAACACTGAAGCTTTCTTT. This codes for CASSLSMNTEAFF.

The V call is TRBV29-1, the J call TRBJ1-2; TRBD1 might be the D (6 bases). The CDR3 is made up of 14 amino acids. Germline assignment: CDR1 SQVTM and CDR2 ANQGSEA. V was cut by 2 bases and J by 0 bases, with 10 bases left in between. CDR3 sequence reads: CSVESTGSNYGYTF. The CDR3 DNA reads as TGCAGCGTTGAATCCACAGGGTCTAACTATGGCTACACCTTC.

The CDR3 reads CASSLRRTSGGSLFF. The CDR3 DNA is TGTGCCAGCAGCTTACGTCGAACTAGCGGGGGGTCGCTGTTCTTC. The rearrangement joins TRBV7-2 to TRBJ2-1, with 12 bases matching TRBD2. V dropped 2 bases and J dropped 15; count of bases not matched to a gene: 11. The CDR3 consists of 15 residues. Looked up from germline, CDR1 is SGHTA and CDR2 is FQGNSA. Based on the CDR3 plus reference TRBV7-2 and TRBJ2-1, the full variable domain is GAGVSQSPSNKVTEKGKDVELRCDPISGHTALYWYRQSLGQGLEFLIYFQGNSAPDKSGLPSDRFSAERTGGSVSTLTIQRTQQEDSAVYLCASSLRRTSGGSLFFGPGTRLTVL.

The chain couples TRBV5-1 to TRBJ1-2, with TRBD1 identical over 7 bases. The CDR3 loop spans 14 amino acids. Germline loops: CDR1 SGHRS, CDR2 YFSETQ. Losses at the gene ends were 4 bases for V and 4 bases for J; bases not matched to a gene: 7. The CDR3 here is CASSPGQTLYGYTF. The CDR3 DNA sequence: TGCGCCAGCAGCCCGGGACAGACTCTCTATGGCTACACCTTC.

In its sample, this clone was seen once. The J gene is TRBJ1-2, the V gene TRBV19; possibly TRBD1 for D (6 bases). In germline, CDR1 is LNHDA, CDR2 SQIVND (reference sequence). CDR3 length: 18 residues. V was trimmed by 5 bases and J by 0 bases, leaving 22 bases between them. The CDR3 DNA reads as TGTGCCAGTAGTCCCCTTGAGCTTACAGGGTTGCCTAACTATGGCTACACCTTC. Encoded protein: CASSPLELTGLPNYGYTF.

The chain is built from TRBV9 and TRBJ1-1, with D tentatively TRBD1 (5 bases). Germline V gene lookup returns CDR1 SGDLS and CDR2 YYNGEE. Trimming left V 0 bases short and J 4 bases short, with 13 bases between. The CDR3 contains 15 residues. CDR3 region: CASSVDSGGGTEAFF. The CDR3 DNA is TGTGCCAGCAGCGTAGATTCGGGGGGGGGCACTGAAGCTTTCTTT.

The chain has TRBV2 and TRBJ1-4, with D perhaps TRBD1 (5 bases). Germline assignment: CDR1 SNHLY and CDR2 FYNNEI. V was cut by 6 bases and J by 3 bases, with 11 bases left in between. The CDR3 has 14 residues. The CDR3 here is CASRGTASNEKLFF. In nucleotides, the CDR3 is TGTGCCAGCAGGGGGACTGCCTCTAATGAAAAACTGTTTTTT.

The rearrangement uses TRBV30 and TRBJ2-7; tentative D call: TRBD1 (5 bases). The CDR3 sequence is 14 residues long. CDR1 is GTSNPN, CDR2 SVGIG, per germline (reference sequence). V was pared by 0 bases and J by 3 bases, with 12 bases between. As DNA, the CDR3 is TGTGCCTGGAGTGTAAGGGGTACGGACTACGAGCAGTACTTC. Translation gives CAWSVRGTDYEQYF.

The rearrangement links TRBV7-9 to TRBJ2-2, with D uncertain. V lost 10 bases and J lost 6, with 15 bases in between. CDR1 and CDR2 (germline): SEHNR, FQNEAQ (reference sequence). The length of the CDR3 is 13 residues. CDR3 sequence (DNA): TGTGCCACCAAAAATATAGAGGCCGGGGAGCTGTTTTTT. This sequence encodes CATKNIEAGELFF.

The chain joins TRBV19 to TRBJ1-3, with 7 bases fitting TRBD1. V was clipped by 8 bases and J by 3 bases; unmatched bases: 10. Germline CDR1 and CDR2: LNHDA and SQIVND (reference sequence). The CDR3 covers 15 residues. The CDR3 region is CASLPGHRGGNTIYF. CDR3 bases: TGTGCCAGTCTCCCTGGCCACAGGGGTGGAAACACCATATATTTT.

The chain's CDR3 is CASSWDRGHVNEQFF. The CDR3 coding sequence is TGTGCCAGCAGCTGGGACAGGGGGCACGTAAATGAGCAGTTCTTC. This rearrangement joins TRBV7-3 to TRBJ2-1; TRBD1 matches at 12 bases. The V gene end was trimmed by 4 bases and the J gene end by 7 bases; junction bases not matched to a gene: 5. The length of the CDR3 is 15 residues. Germline CDR1 reads SGHTA; CDR2 reads FQGTGA.

The CDR3 DNA follows: TGTGCCAGCAGTCTCCTGACTAGCGGGGGGGCCAATGAGCAGTTCTTC. Protein: CASSLLTSGGANEQFF. The chain carries TRBV27 and TRBJ2-1; TRBD2 aligns across 14 bases. This CDR3 spans 16 amino acids. V gave up 5 bases and J gave up 6 bases; unmatched junction bases: 6. Germline V gene data show CDR1 as MNHEY and CDR2 as SMNVEV (reference sequence).

The CDR3 DNA follows: TGTGCCAGCAGTCAAACAGGGGGAAAGTTTGGAAACACCATATATTTT. Translation: CASSQTGGKFGNTIYF. This rearrangement joins TRBV5-6 to TRBJ1-3, with 8 positions matching TRBD1. The CDR3 contains 16 residues. The germline V gene has CDR1 SGHDT and CDR2 YYEEEE. Losses at the gene ends were 5 bases for V and 3 bases for J; bases not matched to a gene: 10.

The chain recombines TRBV27 with TRBJ1-2; possibly TRBD1 for D (6 bases). Trimming shortened V by 6 bases and J by 4 bases, and 15 bases separated the two germline ends. Germline CDR1 and CDR2: MNHEY and SMNVEV (reference sequence). The CDR3 runs 14 residues. Written as DNA, the CDR3 is TGTGCCAGCAGACGGACAGCGGGGGCCTATGGCTACACCTTC. It codes for CASRRTAGAYGYTF.

This rearrangement joins TRBV6-6 to TRBJ2-3, with 8 nucleotides matching TRBD2. This CDR3 is 13 amino acids long. Germline CDR1 is MNHNY and CDR2 is SVGAGI (reference sequence). V trimming: 11 bases; J trimming: 4 bases; junction bases outside the gene matches: 8. CDR3 residues: CAVSGDIADTQYF. The CDR3 DNA follows: TGTGCCGTTAGCGGGGATATCGCAGATACGCAGTATTTT.

The chain couples TRBV27 to TRBJ2-7; TRBD1 matches 7 bases. Germline assignment: CDR1 MNHEY and CDR2 SMNVEV (reference sequence). The CDR3 extends over 13 amino acids. Germline trimming cut 0 bases from V and 6 bases from J; bases unmatched to any gene: 2. CDR3 sequence reads: CASSLSTGAEQYF. The CDR3 DNA follows: TGTGCCAGCAGTTTATCTACAGGGGCCGAGCAGTACTTC.

The rearrangement joins TRBV27 to TRBJ2-3; D might be TRBD1 (5 bases). The CDR3 sequence is 12 residues long. Germline-derived CDR1 and CDR2 are MNHEY and SMNVEV (reference sequence). V was trimmed by 6 bases and J by 5 bases, leaving 9 bases between them. The CDR3 DNA reads as TGTGCCAGCAGCCGACAGCTAGATACGCAGTATTTT. Protein product: CASSRQLDTQYF.

This clone was seen just once. This rearrangement joins TRBV30 to TRBJ2-5, with D uncertain. V was shortened by 2 bases and J by 5 bases, with 15 bases between the two germline ends. This CDR3 spans 14 amino acids. Germline V gene data show CDR1 as GTSNPN and CDR2 as SVGIG (reference sequence). The CDR3 protein is CAWSPGTTRETQYF. CDR3 sequence (DNA): TGTGCCTGGAGTCCCGGAACGACGAGGGAGACCCAGTACTTC.

V and J are TRBV19 and TRBJ1-5; TRBD1 might be the D (6 bases). V was shortened by 6 bases and J by 0 bases, with 12 bases between the two germline ends. Germline CDR1 is LNHDA and CDR2 is SQIVND (reference sequence). This CDR3 is 15 amino acids long. The CDR3 nucleotides are TGTGCCAGTAGAACAGGGCCGTATAGCAATCAGCCCCAGCATTTT. Translation gives CASRTGPYSNQPQHF.

The V gene is TRBV4-1, the J gene TRBJ2-3; 8 nucleotides match TRBD1. J was trimmed by 5 bases and V by 1 base; bases with no gene match: 5. Germline CDR1 and CDR2: MGHRA and YSYEKL. The CDR3 runs to 15 residues. The CDR3 sequence is CASSQGETGVDTQYF. CDR3 nucleotides: TGCGCCAGCAGCCAAGGGGAGACAGGGGTAGATACGCAGTATTTT.

The rearrangement links TRBV4-1 to TRBJ2-1; 8 positions agree with TRBD2. Trimming took 0 bases from V and 8 from J; bases not matched to a gene: 9. This CDR3 region has 16 residues. Germline-derived CDR1 and CDR2 are MGHRA and YSYEKL. The chain's CDR3 is CASSQESRAGVYEQFF. DNA for the CDR3: TGCGCCAGCAGCCAAGAAAGTAGAGCGGGGGTTTATGAGCAGTTCTTC.

This chain links TRBV7-8 with TRBJ2-7; D remains unclear. V was pared by 3 bases and J by 7 bases, with 7 bases between. Looked up from germline, CDR1 is SGHVS and CDR2 is FQNEAQ. CDR3 length: 11 residues. This CDR3 reads CASSFSREQYF. CDR3 bases: TGTGCCAGCAGCTTTTCCCGGGAGCAGTACTTC.

A few counts support this clone. V is TRBV6-1 and J is TRBJ2-7, with TRBD1 matching over 9 bases. Germline V lookup: CDR1 MNHNS, CDR2 SASEGT. V dropped 6 bases and J dropped 3; count of bases not matched to a gene: 9. The CDR3 is made up of 15 amino acids. The CDR3 bases are TGTGCCAGCAGCGCAGACAGGGGGGTGATCTACGAGCAGTACTTC. It specifies CASSADRGVIYEQYF.

This chain links TRBV6-1 with TRBJ2-5; D unresolved. Near its end, the DNA agrees better with TRBJ2-7, so the J call may be wrong. The CDR3 runs to 14 residues. CDR1 and CDR2 (germline): MNHNS, SASEGT. CDR3: CASRGRQELYEQYF. The CDR3 DNA follows: TGTGCCAGCAGGGGCCGGCAGGAATTGTACGAGCAGTACTTC.

The gene calls are TRBV19 and TRBJ1-5, with 8 positions matching TRBD1. The germline gives CDR1 LNHDA, CDR2 SQIVND (reference sequence). V trimming: 3 bases; J trimming: 6 bases; junction bases outside the gene matches: 4. This CDR3 contains 14 residues. Here the CDR3 DNA reads TGTGCCAGTAGTATCCAGGGGGCGGGTCAGCCCCAGCATTTT. Translating gives CASSIQGAGQPQHF.